Sequencing of this TCR beta chain was carried out in a study of T cell repertoires in cytomegalovirus infection. The study, taken as a whole, reports: There were HLA-C-restricted CMV-specific TCR beta clonotypes dominating the ex vivo response.

V lost 6 bases and J lost 5; bases outside the gene matches: 4. The CDR3 spans 14 residues. TCRdb passed the reads through MiXCR, listing each CDR3 protein once. The sample holds hundreds of thousands of distinct CDR3 sequences, roughly 42% seen once. About this clonotype: Antigen: not known.

The chain has TRBV12-3 or TRBV12-4 and TRBJ2-1, with TRBD2 matching 10 bases. This TCR was recovered from a human donor in good health (CMV status not recorded). Some clones in this sample may be carry-over from other donors' samples. The sequences come from cultured PBMCs, collected from culture after CMV antigen stimulation. The CDR3 reads CASRLAGPDNEQFF. Written as DNA, the CDR3 is TGTGCCAGCAGACTAGCGGGACCCGACAATGAGCAGTTCTTC.